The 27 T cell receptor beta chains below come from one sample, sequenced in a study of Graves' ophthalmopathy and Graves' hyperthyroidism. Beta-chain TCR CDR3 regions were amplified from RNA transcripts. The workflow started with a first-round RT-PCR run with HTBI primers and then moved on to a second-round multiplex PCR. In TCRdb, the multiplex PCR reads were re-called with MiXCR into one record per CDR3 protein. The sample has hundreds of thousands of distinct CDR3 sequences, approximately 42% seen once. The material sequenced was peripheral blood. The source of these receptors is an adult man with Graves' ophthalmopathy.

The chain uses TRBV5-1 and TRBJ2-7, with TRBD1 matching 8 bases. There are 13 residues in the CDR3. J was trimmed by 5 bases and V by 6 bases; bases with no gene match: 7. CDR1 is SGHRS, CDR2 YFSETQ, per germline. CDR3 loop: CASTQGARNEQYF. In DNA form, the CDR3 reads TGCGCCAGCACCCAGGGGGCGCGGAACGAGCAGTACTTC.

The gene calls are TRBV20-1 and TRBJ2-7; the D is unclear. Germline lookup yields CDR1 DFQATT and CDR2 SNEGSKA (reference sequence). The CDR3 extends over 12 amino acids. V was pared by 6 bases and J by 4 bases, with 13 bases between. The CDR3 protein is CSAITDRYEQYF. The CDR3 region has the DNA TGCAGTGCCATCACGGACCGATACGAGCAGTACTTC.

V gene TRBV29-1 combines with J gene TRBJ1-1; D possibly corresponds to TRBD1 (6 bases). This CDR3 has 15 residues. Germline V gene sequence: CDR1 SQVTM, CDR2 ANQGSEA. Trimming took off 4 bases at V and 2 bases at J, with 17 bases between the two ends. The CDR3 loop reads CSVVEGVGGNTEAFF. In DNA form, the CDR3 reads TGCAGCGTTGTAGAGGGGGTAGGAGGAAACACTGAAGCTTTCTTT.

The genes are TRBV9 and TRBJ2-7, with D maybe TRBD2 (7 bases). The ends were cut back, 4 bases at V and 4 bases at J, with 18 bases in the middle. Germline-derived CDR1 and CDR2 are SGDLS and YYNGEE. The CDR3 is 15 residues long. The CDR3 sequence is CASSQGGGPIYEQYF. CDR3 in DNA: TGTGCCAGCAGCCAAGGGGGAGGGCCGATTTACGAGCAGTACTTC.

CDR3 DNA sequence: TGTGCCACCAGTGACCCTACAGGGTCCTCCTACGAGCAGTACTTC. This codes for CATSDPTGSSYEQYF. The chain carries TRBV24-1 and TRBJ2-7, with a possible D match to TRBD1 (6 bases). Germline loops: CDR1 KGHDR, CDR2 SFDVKD. Deletions cut 4 bases from V and 0 bases from J, with 12 bases between. The length of the CDR3 is 15 residues.

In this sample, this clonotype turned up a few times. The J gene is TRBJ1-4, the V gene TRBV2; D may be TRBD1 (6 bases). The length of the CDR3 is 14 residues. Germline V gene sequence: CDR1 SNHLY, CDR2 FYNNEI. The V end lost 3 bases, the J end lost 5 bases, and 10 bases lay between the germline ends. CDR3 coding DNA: TGTGCCAGCAGTGAGGACAGACACAATGAAAAACTGTTTTTT. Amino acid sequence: CASSEDRHNEKLFF.

For the CDR3, the DNA is TGTGCCAGCAGTGATGGAACCGGGGCGACGAACACCGGGGAGCTGTTTTTT. Its translation is CASSDGTGATNTGELFF. J is TRBJ2-2 and V is TRBV6-5; either TRBD1 or TRBD2 may fit D (5 bases each). CDR1 and CDR2 (germline): MNHEY, SVGAGI. The CDR3 is 17 amino acids. V was clipped by 5 bases and J by 0 bases, with 16 bases between them.

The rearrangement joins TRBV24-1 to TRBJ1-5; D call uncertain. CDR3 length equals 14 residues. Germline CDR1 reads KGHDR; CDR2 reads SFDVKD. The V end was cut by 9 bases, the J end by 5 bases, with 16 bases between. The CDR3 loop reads CATSTPMRDQPQHF. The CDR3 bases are TGTGCCACCTCGACACCTATGAGGGATCAGCCCCAGCATTTT.

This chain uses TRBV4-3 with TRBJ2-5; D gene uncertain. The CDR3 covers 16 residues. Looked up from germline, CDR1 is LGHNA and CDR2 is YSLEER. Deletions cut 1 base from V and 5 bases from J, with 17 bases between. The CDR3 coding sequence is TGCGCCAGCAGCCAAGGTTACGGTGCCCCCCGGGAGACCCAGTACTTC. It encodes CASSQGYGAPRETQYF.

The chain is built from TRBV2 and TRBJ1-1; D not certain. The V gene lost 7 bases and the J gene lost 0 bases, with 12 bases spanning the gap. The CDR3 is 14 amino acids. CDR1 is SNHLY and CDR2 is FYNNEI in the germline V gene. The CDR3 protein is CASNAGQLNTEAFF. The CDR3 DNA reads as TGTGCCAGCAATGCTGGGCAGCTGAACACTGAAGCTTTCTTT.

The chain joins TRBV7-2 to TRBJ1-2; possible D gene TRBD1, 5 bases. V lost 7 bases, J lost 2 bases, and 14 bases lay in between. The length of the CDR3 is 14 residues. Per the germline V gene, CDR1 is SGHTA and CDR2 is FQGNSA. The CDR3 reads CASNSPGTNYGYTF. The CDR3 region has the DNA TGTGCCAGCAACTCTCCCGGGACCAACTATGGCTACACCTTC.

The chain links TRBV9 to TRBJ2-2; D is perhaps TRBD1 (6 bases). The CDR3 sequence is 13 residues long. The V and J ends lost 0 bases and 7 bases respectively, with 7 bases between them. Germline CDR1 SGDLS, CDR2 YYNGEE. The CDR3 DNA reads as TGTGCCAGCAGCGTAGAGGGACACGGGGAGCTGTTTTTT. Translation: CASSVEGHGELFF.

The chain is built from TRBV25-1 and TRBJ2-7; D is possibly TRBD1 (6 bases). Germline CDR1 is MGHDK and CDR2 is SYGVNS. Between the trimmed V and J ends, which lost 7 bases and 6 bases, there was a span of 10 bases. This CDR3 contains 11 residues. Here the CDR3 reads CASKGRGEQYF. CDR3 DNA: TGTGCCAGCAAAGGCAGGGGCGAGCAGTACTTC.

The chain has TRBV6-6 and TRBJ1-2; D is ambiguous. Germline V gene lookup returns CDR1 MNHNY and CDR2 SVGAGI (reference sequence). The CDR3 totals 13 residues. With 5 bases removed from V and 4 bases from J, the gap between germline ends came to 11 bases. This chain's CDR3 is CASSEPESYGYTF. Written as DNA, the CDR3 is TGTGCCAGCAGTGAACCCGAGAGCTATGGCTACACCTTC.

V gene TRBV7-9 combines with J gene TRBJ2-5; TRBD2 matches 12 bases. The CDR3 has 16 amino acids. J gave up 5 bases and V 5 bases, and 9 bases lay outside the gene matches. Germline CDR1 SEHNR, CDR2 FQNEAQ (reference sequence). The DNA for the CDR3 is TGTGCCAGCAGCACATCAAGACTAGCGGGAGAGGAGACCCAGTACTTC. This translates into CASSTSRLAGEETQYF.

The CDR3 sequence: CASSLAGLGGYTF. CDR3 sequence (DNA): TGTGCCAGCAGTTTAGCGGGATTGGGTGGCTACACCTTC. The V call is TRBV6-5, the J call TRBJ1-2; D gene uncertain. CDR3 length: 13 residues. The germline gives CDR1 MNHEY, CDR2 SVGAGI. V shed 4 bases and J shed 7 bases, with 13 bases lying between them.

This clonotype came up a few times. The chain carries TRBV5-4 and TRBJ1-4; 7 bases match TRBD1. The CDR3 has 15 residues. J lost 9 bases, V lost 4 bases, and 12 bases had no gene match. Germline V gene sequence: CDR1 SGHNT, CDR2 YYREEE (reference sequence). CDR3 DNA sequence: TGTGCCAGCAGCCCACGGGGGACAGCACCACAAAAACTGTTTTTT. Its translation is CASSPRGTAPQKLFF.

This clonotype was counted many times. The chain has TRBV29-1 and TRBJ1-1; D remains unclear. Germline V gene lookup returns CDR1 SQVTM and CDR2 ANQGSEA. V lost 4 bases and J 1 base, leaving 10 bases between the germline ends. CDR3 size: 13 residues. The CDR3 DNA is TGCAGCGTTGGGTTTGGAGGGAACACTGAAGCTTTCTTT. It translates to CSVGFGGNTEAFF.

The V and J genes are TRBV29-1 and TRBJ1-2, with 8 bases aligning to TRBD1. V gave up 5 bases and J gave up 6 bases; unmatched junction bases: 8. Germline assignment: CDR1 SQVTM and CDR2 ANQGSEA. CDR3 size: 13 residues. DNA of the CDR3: TGCAGCGTTCCCCAACAGGGGGGTAATGGCTACACCTTC. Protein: CSVPQQGGNGYTF.

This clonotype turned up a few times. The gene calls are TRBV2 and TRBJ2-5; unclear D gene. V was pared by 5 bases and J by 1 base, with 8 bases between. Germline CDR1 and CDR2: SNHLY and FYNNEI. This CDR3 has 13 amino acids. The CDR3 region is CASSPTIQETQYF. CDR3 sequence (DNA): TGTGCCAGCAGTCCTACCATCCAAGAGACCCAGTACTTC.

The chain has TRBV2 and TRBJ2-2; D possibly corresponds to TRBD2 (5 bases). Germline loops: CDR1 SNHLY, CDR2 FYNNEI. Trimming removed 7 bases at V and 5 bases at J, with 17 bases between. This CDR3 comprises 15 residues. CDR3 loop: CASTTRARGTGELFF. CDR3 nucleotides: TGTGCCAGCACCACCCGGGCTAGAGGGACCGGGGAGCTGTTTTTT. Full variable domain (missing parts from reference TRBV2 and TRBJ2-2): EPEVTQTPSHQVTQMGQEVILRCVPISNHLYFYWYRQILGQKVEFLVSFYNNEISEKSEIFDDQFSVERPDGSNFTLKIRSTKLEDSAMYFCASTTRARGTGELFFGEGSRLTVL.

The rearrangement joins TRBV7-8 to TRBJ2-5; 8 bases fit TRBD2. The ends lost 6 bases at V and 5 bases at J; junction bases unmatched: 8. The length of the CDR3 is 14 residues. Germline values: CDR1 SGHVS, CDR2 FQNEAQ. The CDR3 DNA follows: TGTGCCAGCAGAATACCGGGACTAGGGGAGACCCAGTACTTC. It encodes CASRIPGLGETQYF.

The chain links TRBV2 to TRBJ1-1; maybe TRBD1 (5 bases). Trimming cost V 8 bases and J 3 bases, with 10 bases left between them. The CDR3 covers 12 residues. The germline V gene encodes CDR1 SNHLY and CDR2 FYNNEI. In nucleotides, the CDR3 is TGTGCCAGCGGAGACAGCTACACTGAAGCTTTCTTT. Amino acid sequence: CASGDSYTEAFF.

Written as DNA, the CDR3 is TGCAGCATCTGGGACGGTACCTCTGGGGCCAACGTCCTGACTTTC. This translates into CSIWDGTSGANVLTF. The genes are TRBV29-1 and TRBJ2-6; TRBD1 or TRBD2 may be the D gene (5 bases each). This CDR3 has 15 amino acids. Germline CDR1 is SQVTM and CDR2 is ANQGSEA. V lost 8 bases and J 0 bases, leaving 14 bases between the germline ends.

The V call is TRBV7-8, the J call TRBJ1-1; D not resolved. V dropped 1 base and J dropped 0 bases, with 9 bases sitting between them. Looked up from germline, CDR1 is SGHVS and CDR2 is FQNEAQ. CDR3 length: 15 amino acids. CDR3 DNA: TGTGCCAGCAGCTTAGATGGTCCCCTGAACACTGAAGCTTTCTTT. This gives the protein CASSLDGPLNTEAFF. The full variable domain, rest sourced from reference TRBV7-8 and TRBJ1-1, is GAGVSQSPRYKVAKRGQDVALRCDPISGHVSLFWYQQALGQGPEFLTYFQNEAQLDKSGLPSDRFFAERPEGSVSTLKIQRTQQEDSAVYLCASSLDGPLNTEAFFGQGTRLTVV.

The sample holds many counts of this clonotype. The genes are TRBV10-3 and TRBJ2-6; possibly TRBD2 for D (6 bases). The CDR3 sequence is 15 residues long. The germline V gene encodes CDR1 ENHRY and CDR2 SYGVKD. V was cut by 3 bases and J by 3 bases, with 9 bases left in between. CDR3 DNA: TGTGCCATCAGTGATGGGGGGAATGGGGCCAACGTCCTGACTTTC. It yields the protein CAISDGGNGANVLTF.

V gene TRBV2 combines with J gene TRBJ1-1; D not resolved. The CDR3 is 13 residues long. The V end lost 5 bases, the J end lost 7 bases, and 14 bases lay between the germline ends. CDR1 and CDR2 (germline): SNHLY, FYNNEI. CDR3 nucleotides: TGTGCCAGCAGTTGGTCAGCCTCCGGTGAAGCTTTCTTT. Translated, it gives CASSWSASGEAFF.